These T cell receptor beta chains were read from a single sample in a study of response to subunit inactivated influenza vaccine. TCRdb reprocessed the RT-PCR reads via MiXCR and lists one record per CDR3 protein. Here the sample spans hundreds of thousands of distinct CDR3 sequences, approximately 16% being singletons. The starting material was CD4+ T cells sorted from PBMCs, obtained roughly 24 months after vaccination. These receptors were taken from a man aged 50-75 years who received an inactivated influenza vaccine. Each CDR3 is given with its conserved first and last residue. The order of the fields is clone size, J gene, D gene, V gene, CDR3 protein, CDR3 DNA. D genes are given only for firm matches. Clone size, where shown, is once, few, many, or a class for clones that have expanded.

many	TRBJ2-7	-	TRBV5-1	CASNTGNGGEQYF	TGCGCCAGCAATACCGGGAACGGCGGCGAGCAGTACTTC
few	TRBJ1-2	TRBD1	TRBV6-5	CASRLDRGEGYTF	TGTGCCAGCAGACTCGACAGGGGAGAAGGCTACACCTTC
-	TRBJ2-7	-	TRBV7-8	CASSYSAGEQYF	TGTGCCAGCAGCTATTCTGCGGGCGAGCAGTACTTC
once	TRBJ2-3	TRBD2	TRBV7-2	CASSLSGVGRLGDTQYF	TGTGCCAGCAGCTTAAGTGGGGTCGGGAGGCTTGGAGATACGCAGTATTTT
few	TRBJ1-1	-	TRBV3-1	CASSQVRGWVNTEAFF	TGTGCCAGCAGCCAAGTGCGCGGGTGGGTGAACACTGAAGCTTTCTTT
-	TRBJ2-5	TRBD1	TRBV25-1	CASRGRTGGDPQETQYF	TGTGCCAGCAGGGGGAGGACAGGGGGTGACCCACAAGAGACCCAGTACTTC
-	TRBJ1-5	TRBD1	TRBV29-1	CSAGATGDSNQPQHF	TGCAGCGCGGGGGCAACAGGGGATAGCAATCAGCCCCAGCATTTT
few	TRBJ1-1	-	TRBV30	CAWSVEVNTEAFF	TGTGCCTGGAGTGTAGAGGTAAACACTGAAGCTTTCTTT
few	TRBJ2-2	-	TRBV11-2	CASTQANTGELFF	TGTGCCAGCACCCAGGCGAACACCGGGGAGCTGTTTTTT
-	TRBJ2-1	-	TRBV3-1	CASSQRGYNEQFF	TGTGCCAGCAGCCAGCGGGGTTACAATGAGCAGTTCTTC
-	TRBJ2-3	TRBD2	TRBV27	CASSLRYSGSTDTQYF	TGTGCCAGCAGTCTCAGGTATAGCGGGAGTACAGATACGCAGTATTTT
-	TRBJ2-1	-	TRBV20-1	CCARDTGLARPNEQFF	TGCTGTGCTAGAGATACGGGTCTAGCAAGACCCAATGAGCAGTTCTTC
few	TRBJ2-3	TRBD1	TRBV4-3	CASNKSPGTGGRTDTQYF	TGCGCCAGCAACAAGAGTCCAGGGACAGGGGGCCGCACAGATACGCAGTATTTT
few	TRBJ2-7	-	TRBV29-1	CSVGDGSYEQYF	TGCAGCGTTGGGGACGGTAGCTACGAGCAGTACTTC
many	TRBJ2-1	-	TRBV2	CASSVSDRNQFF	TGTGCCAGCAGTGTCTCGGACAGAAATCAGTTCTTC
-	TRBJ2-1	-	TRBV5-1	CASSLVQQSSYNEQFF	TGCGCCAGCAGCTTGGTTCAACAGAGCTCCTACAATGAGCAGTTCTTC
-	TRBJ1-4	-	TRBV20-1	CSAPRADTTNEKLFF	TGCAGTGCTCCCCGAGCCGACACAACTAATGAAAAACTGTTTTTT
few	TRBJ1-4	TRBD1	TRBV4-3	CASSQDGAGGEKLFF	TGCGCCAGCAGCCAAGACGGCGCAGGGGGCGAAAAACTGTTTTTT
-	TRBJ1-5	-	TRBV28	CASSSGTAEYSNQPQHF	TGTGCCAGCAGTTCAGGGACTGCGGAGTATAGCAATCAGCCCCAGCATTTT
-	TRBJ2-1	-	TRBV9	CASSVGAEIYNEQFF	TGTGCCAGCAGCGTAGGGGCGGAAATCTACAATGAGCAGTTCTTC
few	TRBJ1-1	-	TRBV20-1	CSAATGSNTEAFF	TGCAGTGCCGCAACAGGGTCGAACACTGAAGCTTTCTTT
few	TRBJ1-2	-	TRBV20-1	CSSKSVGNNYGYTF	TGCAGCTCGAAATCCGTGGGAAATAACTATGGCTACACCTTC
few	TRBJ2-3	-	TRBV6-2/TRBV6-3	CASSTLTNTQYF	TGTGCCAGCAGTACCCTCACGAATACGCAGTATTTT
few	TRBJ2-5	-	TRBV29-1	CSGQSGNLETQYF	TGCAGCGGGCAGTCGGGAAATCTTGAGACCCAGTACTTC
-	TRBJ2-7	-	TRBV20-1	CSGLGRSFEQYF	TGCAGTGGGTTAGGGCGGTCTTTTGAGCAGTACTTC
-	TRBJ2-4	TRBD2	TRBV7-8	CASSSFPLAGNNIQYF	TGTGCCAGCAGCTCTTTCCCACTAGCGGGGAACAACATTCAGTACTTC
-	TRBJ2-2	TRBD1	TRBV29-1	CSDATGRNTGELFF	TGCAGCGACGCGACAGGGAGGAACACCGGGGAGCTGTTTTTT
-	TRBJ2-7	-	TRBV6-1	CASSPSTPAYEQYF	TGTGCCAGCAGCCCGTCTACCCCGGCCTACGAGCAGTACTTC
many	TRBJ1-6	-	TRBV21-1	CASSTYPGTGGKSPNSPLHF	TGTGCCAGCAGCACGTACCCCGGGACAGGGGGCAAATCGCCAAATTCACCCCTCCACTTT
-	TRBJ2-1	TRBD2	TRBV29-1	CSSPGLASNEQFF	TGCAGCTCGCCGGGACTAGCGTCCAATGAGCAGTTCTTC
-	TRBJ2-5	TRBD1	TRBV27	CASRDRGPYETQYF	TGTGCCAGCAGAGACAGGGGGCCGTACGAGACCCAGTACTTC
many	TRBJ2-3	TRBD2	TRBV6-5	CASSYSMGLAGGDTQYF	TGTGCCAGCAGTTACTCGATGGGACTAGCGGGGGGTGATACGCAGTATTTT
few	TRBJ1-1	-	TRBV9	CASSVASENTEAFF	TGTGCCAGCAGCGTAGCTTCAGAGAACACTGAAGCTTTCTTT
-	TRBJ2-3	-	TRBV9	CASSTFSTDTQYF	TGTGCCAGCAGCACGTTTAGCACAGATACGCAGTATTTT
few	TRBJ2-2	TRBD1	TRBV10-3	CAVGQGLNTGELFF	TGTGCCGTTGGACAGGGCTTGAACACCGGGGAGCTGTTTTTT
few	TRBJ2-4	TRBD1	TRBV12-3/TRBV12-4	CASSADRLGIQYF	TGTGCCAGCAGCGCGGACAGGTTGGGCATTCAGTACTTC
few	TRBJ1-1	-	TRBV18	CASSPSKNTEAFF	TGTGCCAGCTCACCATCCAAGAACACTGAAGCTTTCTTT
few	TRBJ1-5	-	TRBV2	CASSDLYSNQPQHF	TGTGCCAGCAGTGACCTCTATAGCAATCAGCCCCAGCATTTT